This T cell receptor (beta chain) originates from a study of blood T cell repertoires in COVID-19. Patients at the Seattle site were enrolled during active infection and followed longitudinally. Original handling: Reference gene primer amplification gave nucleated cell count estimates. Some clones are missing from TCRdb's copy, which holds only in-frame ones; the method was immunoSEQ multiplex PCR. That table furnishes V, J and clone size, whereas the DNA furnished D and trimming. The sample yields some 350,000 clones, about nine tenths seen once. Trimming removed 0 bases from V and 4 bases from J, with 13 bases in between. The germline gives CDR1 KGHSH, CDR2 LQKENI. The CDR3 is 15 amino acids.

Sample: peripheral blood. The chain carries TRBV18 and TRBJ2-7, with D possibly matching TRBD1 (6 bases). This clonotype originated in a woman in her seventies with COVID-19, enrolled during active disease. The CDR3: CASSPPGAVRYEQYF. The CDR3 DNA sequence: TGTGCCAGCTCACCACCGGGGGCAGTAAGGTACGAGCAGTACTTC. Variable domain in full (rest from reference TRBV18 and TRBJ2-7): NAGVMQNPRHLVRRRGQEARLRCSPMKGHSHVYWYRQLPEEGLKFMVYLQKENIIDESGMPKERFSAEFPKEGPSILRIQQVVRGDSAAYFCASSPPGAVRYEQYFGPGTRLTVT.